The clone carrying this TCR beta chain was seen at least ten times. What it binds is not known. V shed 4 bases and J 2 bases; nucleotides not matched to a gene: 5. The CDR3 covers 14 residues. Germline loops: CDR1 SQVTM, CDR2 ANQGSEA. Noted time point: patch test 1, 2 weeks after DPC sensitization. Treatment denoted: therapeutic diphenylcyclopropenone sensitization with weekly scalp DPC. Unfractionated whole blood yielded total RNA. The sample belongs to a study of human T cells and chemical hapten exposure. Each CDR3 protein gets one entry after TCRdb re-called the RACE reads with MiXCR. This table holds some 49,000 distinct CDR3 sequences, 9% to 9.5% found once. Study-wide results and limits: TCRs at high frequency, those above 1 in 1000, did not change with DPC sensitization.

The sequence was obtained from a woman in her 50s with alopecia areata. Some clones in this sample may be carry-over from other donors' samples. The source was whole blood, collected in connection with sensitization to the hapten diphenylcyclopropenone (DPC). This sequence joins TRBV29-1 and TRBJ2-7, with 10 positions matching TRBD1. The CDR3 region has the DNA TGCAGCGTTGGTCGGGGGACAGGGGCCTACGAGCAGTACTTC. Translated, it gives CSVGRGTGAYEQYF.